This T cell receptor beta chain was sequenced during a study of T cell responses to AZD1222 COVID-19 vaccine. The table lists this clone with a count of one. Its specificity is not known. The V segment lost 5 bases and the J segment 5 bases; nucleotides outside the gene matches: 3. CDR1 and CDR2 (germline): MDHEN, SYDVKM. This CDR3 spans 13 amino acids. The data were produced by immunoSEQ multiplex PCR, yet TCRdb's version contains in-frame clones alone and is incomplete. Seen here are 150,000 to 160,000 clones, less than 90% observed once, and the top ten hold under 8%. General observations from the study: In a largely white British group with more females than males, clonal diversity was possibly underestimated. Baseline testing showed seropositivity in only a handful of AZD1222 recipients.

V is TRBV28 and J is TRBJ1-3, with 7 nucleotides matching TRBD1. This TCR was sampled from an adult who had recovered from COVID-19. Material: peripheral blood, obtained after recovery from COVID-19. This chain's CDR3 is CASSNRGRNTIYF. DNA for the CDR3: TGTGCCAGCAGTAACAGGGGAAGAAACACCATATATTTT.